This TCR beta chain was sequenced in a study of CD8 T cells in Susac syndrome. Overall study findings and caveats: As acknowledged by the study, its TCR sequencing and HLA analysis included a relatively small number of individuals.

High-throughput TCR beta sequencing covered peripheral CD8+ and CD4+ T cells. In contrast to the negatively isolated CD8+ and CD4+ T cells, TEMRA cells were FACS-enriched. Between the trimmed V and J ends, which lost 7 bases and 4 bases, there was a span of 5 bases. Germline CDR1 and CDR2: MGHDK and SYGVNS. CDR3 length: 11 amino acids. Details on this clonotype: Its antigen is unidentified.

Random-hexamer reverse transcription was applied to 0.5 to 1 ug RNA. Multiplex PCR with immunoSEQ amplified the TCR beta CDR3 across 54 Vbeta and 13 Jbeta. MiXCR, run by TCRdb on the immunoSEQ multiplex PCR reads, gives a single entry per CDR3 protein. Among approximately 140,000 distinct CDR3 sequences listed, roughly 80% were seen once. This receptor was identified in a human donor with multiple sclerosis. The V and J genes are TRBV25-1 and TRBJ1-3; D uncertain. Specimen: CD8+ T cells from PBMCs. The CDR3 DNA reads TGTGCCAGCACAGCGGGAAACACCATATATTTT. This gives the protein CASTAGNTIYF.